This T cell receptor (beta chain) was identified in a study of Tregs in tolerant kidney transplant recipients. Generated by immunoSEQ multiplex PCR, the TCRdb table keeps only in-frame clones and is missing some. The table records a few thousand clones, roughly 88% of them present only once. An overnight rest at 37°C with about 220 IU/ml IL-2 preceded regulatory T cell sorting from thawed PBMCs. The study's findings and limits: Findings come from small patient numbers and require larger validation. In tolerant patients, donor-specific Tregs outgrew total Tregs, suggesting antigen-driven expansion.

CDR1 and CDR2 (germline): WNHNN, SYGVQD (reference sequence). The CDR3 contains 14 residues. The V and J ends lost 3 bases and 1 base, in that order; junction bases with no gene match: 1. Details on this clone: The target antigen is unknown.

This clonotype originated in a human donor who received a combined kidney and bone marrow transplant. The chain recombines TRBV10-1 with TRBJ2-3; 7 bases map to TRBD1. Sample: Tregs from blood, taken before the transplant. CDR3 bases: TGCGCCAGCAGTGAAGGGACAGGCACAGATACGCAGTATTTT. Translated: CASSEGTGTDTQYF.